These 25 T cell receptor beta chains share one sample of origin, sequenced in a study of cytomegalovirus exposure and HLA in healthy donors. Amplification used 60 Vbeta primers and 13 Jbeta primers. Repertoires were generated with immunoSEQ multiplex PCR, while TCRdb's copy carries only in-frame clones and drops some. The sample shows 110,000 to 150,000 clones, around 84% of them seen only once. The sequencing input was PBMCs. These TCRs come from a boy aged 2 to 10 in good health and CMV-seronegative.

The chain is built from TRBV2 and TRBJ2-5, with 8 nucleotides matching TRBD2. V was clipped by 3 bases and J by 4 bases; unmatched bases: 4. The V gene's germline CDR1 is SNHLY and CDR2 FYNNEI. The CDR3 has 14 amino acids. In nucleotides, the CDR3 is TGTGCCAGCAGTGATAGCGGGGTGGTAGAGACCCAGTACTTC. This codes for CASSDSGVVETQYF. Together with reference TRBV2 and TRBJ2-5, the CDR3 gives the full variable domain: EPEVTQTPSHQVTQMGQEVILRCVPISNHLYFYWYRQILGQKVEFLVSFYNNEISEKSEIFDDQFSVERPDGSNFTLKIRSTKLEDSAMYFCASSDSGVVETQYFGPGTRLLVL.

This rearrangement joins TRBV4-1 to TRBJ1-1; weak D call: TRBD1 (5 bases). CDR1 and CDR2 (germline): MGHRA, YSYEKL. This CDR3 spans 16 amino acids. The ends were cut back, 6 bases at V and 1 base at J, with 18 bases in the middle. CDR3 bases: TGCGCCAGCAGAAAGATGACGGGGGGAGAGAACACTGAAGCTTTCTTT. Translation gives CASRKMTGGENTEAFF.

The chain employs TRBV7-9 and TRBJ2-3; 8 nucleotides line up with TRBD2. Germline V gene data show CDR1 as SEHNR and CDR2 as FQNEAQ (reference sequence). The length of the CDR3 is 14 residues. V lost 5 bases and J lost 4; bases outside the gene matches: 5. CDR3: CASSPGGWSDTQYF. For the CDR3, the DNA is TGTGCCAGCAGCCCGGGGGGGTGGTCAGATACGCAGTATTTT. The entire variable domain, with the rest obtained from reference TRBV7-9 and TRBJ2-3, is as follows: DTGVSQNPRHKITKRGQNVTFRCDPISEHNRLYWYRQTLGQGPEFLTYFQNEAQLEKSRLLSDRFSAERPKGSFSTLEIQRTEQGDSAMYLCASSPGGWSDTQYFGPGTRLTVL.

The rearrangement links TRBV7-2 to TRBJ1-6; TRBD1 matches 10 bases. There are 15 residues in the CDR3. With V trimmed by 4 bases and J by 10 bases, 7 bases remained unmatched. Germline V gene data show CDR1 as SGHTA and CDR2 as FQGNSA. The CDR3 loop is CASSYRGTGDSPLHF. The DNA for the CDR3 is TGTGCCAGCAGCTACCGCGGGACAGGGGACTCACCCCTCCACTTT.

The CDR3 nucleotides are TGTGCCAGCAGCCTCATCGGGACAAGAGGCTTGTCAACCTACGAGCAGTACTTC. Translating it yields CASSLIGTRGLSTYEQYF. The chain employs TRBV5-8 and TRBJ2-7; a possible D gene is TRBD1 (6 bases). Germline CDR1 SGHTS, CDR2 YDEGEE. The CDR3 totals 18 residues. Trimming pared 4 bases from V and 2 bases from J, leaving 25 bases between.

CDR3 amino acids: CALAAPDRAFF. CDR3 nucleotide sequence: TGTGCCCTAGCTGCTCCAGATCGGGCTTTCTTT. The chain joins TRBV19 to TRBJ1-1; no clear D. V was shortened by 11 bases and J by 11 bases, with 18 bases between the two germline ends. This CDR3 has 11 residues. CDR1 and CDR2 (germline): LNHDA, SQIVND (reference sequence).

The chain has TRBV4-1 and TRBJ1-2; TRBD1 matches 10 bases. In germline, CDR1 is MGHRA, CDR2 YSYEKL. The CDR3 has 16 amino acids. Unmatched junction bases numbered 3, after V lost 1 base and J lost 1 base. The CDR3 loop is CASSQGQGAFNYGYTF. As DNA, the CDR3 is TGCGCCAGCAGCCAAGGACAGGGGGCTTTTAACTATGGCTACACCTTC.

The chain couples TRBV2 to TRBJ1-1; D may be TRBD1 (6 bases). This CDR3 is built from 17 residues. V gave up 7 bases and J gave up 0 bases, with 21 bases separating them. Per germline, CDR1 SNHLY and CDR2 FYNNEI. DNA of the CDR3: TGTGCCAGCACCGACAGTAGGGGGGGCCTTTTGAACACTGAAGCTTTCTTT. Its translation is CASTDSRGGLLNTEAFF. Full variable domain (remainder filled in from reference TRBV2 and TRBJ1-1): EPEVTQTPSHQVTQMGQEVILRCVPISNHLYFYWYRQILGQKVEFLVSFYNNEISEKSEIFDDQFSVERPDGSNFTLKIRSTKLEDSAMYFCASTDSRGGLLNTEAFFGQGTRLTVV.

This clone came up a few times. The genes are TRBV29-1 and TRBJ2-3; a possible D gene is TRBD1 (6 bases). CDR3 length: 15 residues. The germline gives CDR1 SQVTM, CDR2 ANQGSEA. V lost 6 bases, J lost 0 bases, and 16 bases lay in between. CDR3 loop: CSVARTVMSTDTQYF. CDR3 sequence (DNA): TGCAGCGTCGCCCGGACAGTAATGAGCACAGATACGCAGTATTTT.

The gene calls are TRBV28 and TRBJ1-2; 7 bases are shared with TRBD1. The CDR3 spans 14 residues. Germline V gene lookup returns CDR1 MDHEN and CDR2 SYDVKM. Trimming at V came to 5 bases and at J to 3 bases, leaving 6 bases not matched to a gene. The CDR3 protein is CASSKYTGDYGYTF. CDR3 nucleotides: TGTGCCAGCAGTAAATATACAGGGGACTATGGCTACACCTTC.

This clone turned up a few times. V gene TRBV5-1 combines with J gene TRBJ1-2; 7 bases match TRBD1. The CDR3 totals 15 residues. The germline V gene encodes CDR1 SGHRS and CDR2 YFSETQ. The V gene end was trimmed by 3 bases and the J gene end by 4 bases; junction bases not matched to a gene: 9. As DNA, the CDR3 is TGCGCCAGCAGCTCAGAGGGACAGCCGACCTATGGCTACACCTTC. The encoded protein is CASSSEGQPTYGYTF.

There are a few counts of this clone. V is TRBV5-6 and J is TRBJ1-2; D is possibly TRBD1 (5 bases). CDR1 is SGHDT and CDR2 is YYEEEE in the germline V gene. V lost 4 bases and J 5 bases, leaving 9 bases between the germline ends. The CDR3 is made up of 12 amino acids. This chain's CDR3 is CASSTTEYGYTF. The DNA of the CDR3 is TGTGCCAGCAGCACGACAGAGTATGGCTACACCTTC.

V and J are TRBV5-1 and TRBJ1-1, with a weak D call TRBD1 (6 bases). This CDR3 region has 18 residues. From germline, CDR1 is SGHRS and CDR2 YFSETQ. Deletions cut 3 bases from V and 4 bases from J, with 25 bases between. CDR3 nucleotides: TGCGCCAGCAGCTCGAACAGGGAGCGCTTAAGGTCGCGCACTGAAGCTTTCTTT. It encodes CASSSNRERLRSRTEAFF.

The V call is TRBV10-3, the J call TRBJ2-1, with TRBD2 matching over 10 bases. The CDR3 runs to 15 residues. Germline CDR1 reads ENHRY; CDR2 reads SYGVKD. V was pared by 8 bases and J by 8 bases, with 12 bases of the junction left unmatched. In nucleotides, the CDR3 is TGTGCCATCCAGCGTGAGCGGGGGGGCCCCGATGAGCAGTTCTTC. This codes for CAIQRERGGPDEQFF.

This rearrangement joins TRBV6-1 to TRBJ1-2; D call uncertain. Germline V gene lookup returns CDR1 MNHNS and CDR2 SASEGT. The CDR3 runs to 15 residues. The V gene lost 1 base and the J gene lost 0 bases, with 9 bases spanning the gap. The CDR3 spells CASSEGATSNYGYTF. The CDR3 DNA is TGTGCCAGCAGTGAAGGGGCAACATCTAACTATGGCTACACCTTC.

The J gene is TRBJ1-3, the V gene TRBV6-1; D is uncertain. The V end was cut by 8 bases, the J end by 2 bases, with 4 bases between. The CDR3 length is 11 residues. Germline CDR1 and CDR2: MNHNS and SASEGT. The CDR3 nucleotides are TGTGCCAGCCTTACTGGAAACACCATATATTTT. It is translated as CASLTGNTIYF.

The chain recombines TRBV9 with TRBJ1-3; D is possibly TRBD1 (6 bases). The CDR3 is 17 residues long. Germline V lookup: CDR1 SGDLS, CDR2 YYNGEE. Trimming removed 0 bases from V and 0 bases from J, with 13 bases in between. CDR3 coding DNA: TGTGCCAGCAGCGTAGTCCCGGGACATAGCTCTGGAAACACCATATATTTT. Amino acids: CASSVVPGHSSGNTIYF.

V and J are TRBV14 and TRBJ1-2; unclear D gene. The CDR3 has 14 amino acids. V shed 6 bases and J shed 2 bases, with 13 bases lying between them. Germline CDR1 reads SGHDN; CDR2 reads FVKESK. In nucleotides, the CDR3 is TGTGCCAGCAGGAGGGCCCAAGGGAACTATGGCTACACCTTC. This gives the protein CASRRAQGNYGYTF.

The chain has TRBV6-1 and TRBJ2-4; 7 bases align to TRBD1. V lost 1 base and J lost 8; bases outside the gene matches: 8. Germline V gene data show CDR1 as MNHNS and CDR2 as SASEGT. This CDR3 is 15 amino acids long. The CDR3 protein is CASSEDYGQGDIQYF. CDR3 in DNA: TGTGCCAGCAGTGAAGATTACGGTCAGGGGGACATTCAGTACTTC.

This chain's CDR3 is CASSSQFSYNSPLHF. The CDR3 DNA sequence: TGTGCCAGCAGCTCACAGTTTTCCTATAATTCACCCCTCCACTTT. The chain joins TRBV9 to TRBJ1-6; the D is unclear. This CDR3 has 15 residues. V was clipped by 4 bases and J by 1 base, with 9 bases between them. Germline loops: CDR1 SGDLS, CDR2 YYNGEE.

The chain employs TRBV14 and TRBJ1-4, with a tentative D call TRBD1 (5 bases). With 2 bases removed from V and 6 bases from J, the gap between germline ends came to 7 bases. This CDR3 is 13 amino acids long. The germline V gene has CDR1 SGHDN and CDR2 FVKESK. DNA for the CDR3: TGTGCCAGCAGCCAACAGGGATATGAAAAACTGTTTTTT. Translated: CASSQQGYEKLFF.

This clone appeared once. The V gene is TRBV6-6, the J gene TRBJ2-7; a weak D match, TRBD1 (5 bases). Germline V gene sequence: CDR1 MNHNY, CDR2 SVGAGI (reference sequence). Trimming shortened V by 4 bases and J by 3 bases, and 10 bases separated the two germline ends. The CDR3 contains 13 residues. The CDR3 is CASSFQGNYEQYF. The CDR3 region has the DNA TGTGCCAGCAGTTTCCAGGGCAACTACGAGCAGTACTTC.

This rearrangement joins TRBV5-1 to TRBJ2-2; 10 bases align to TRBD2. The trim removed 1 base at V and 0 bases at J, leaving 0 bases unmatched. The CDR3 consists of 16 residues. CDR1 is SGHRS and CDR2 is YFSETQ in the germline V gene. The CDR3 here is CASSLTSGTNTGELFF. CDR3 bases: TGCGCCAGCAGCTTGACTAGCGGGACGAACACCGGGGAGCTGTTTTTT.

This rearrangement joins TRBV30 to TRBJ1-2; 7 nucleotides match TRBD1. The CDR3 covers 14 residues. CDR1 and CDR2 from the germline V gene are GTSNPN and SVGIG (reference sequence). With V trimmed by 6 bases and J by 6 bases, 13 bases remained unmatched. Here the CDR3 reads CACLAGTVVDGYTF. CDR3 bases: TGTGCCTGCCTGGCAGGGACAGTTGTTGATGGCTACACCTTC.

The chain recombines TRBV2 with TRBJ1-2; no firm D call. The CDR3 extends over 13 amino acids. V was pared by 7 bases and J by 5 bases, with 14 bases between. Germline V gives CDR1 SNHLY, CDR2 FYNNEI. Here the CDR3 DNA reads TGTGCCAGCATATCGGACGGAGGGTATGGCTACACCTTC. Its protein product is CASISDGGYGYTF.